This T cell receptor beta chain was obtained from a study of beta chain features in type 1 diabetes. Study-wide context: No age, gender or cell yield differences were seen between patients and healthy donors. Study conclusions and caveats: The study found that naive, central memory and Treg TCRB repertoires appeared more similar in patients than in healthy donors. Patients with Type 1 diabetes showed moderately but significantly shorter TCRB CDR3s in all four CD4+ subsets.

Comments on this clone: As yet, its antigen is unknown.

Expressed TCRB transcripts were sequenced, since all the RNA that had been isolated was reverse transcribed. Regulatory, naive and central memory T cell samples averaged approximately 3.8 million reads. Libraries were prepared by immunoSEQ multiplex PCR; TCRdb keeps only in-frame clonotypes and omits some of them. This table holds a few hundred thousand clones, roughly 15% found once. Trimming stripped 4 bases from V and 5 bases from J, with 14 bases between. Per germline, CDR1 SGHTA and CDR2 FQGNSA. The CDR3 length is 15 residues. The sample comprised central memory CD4+ T cells from blood. The rearrangement joins TRBV7-2 to TRBJ1-4; D remains ambiguous. The receptor comes from a man under 40 in good health. The CDR3 is CASSSRSNPNEKLFF. The CDR3 DNA is TGTGCCAGCAGCTCCAGGAGCAACCCAAATGAAAAACTGTTTTTT.